Presented here are 9 T cell receptor beta chains from one specimen sequenced in a study of blood T cell repertoires in COVID-19 (dated by TCRdb to 2018 to 2021). The library came from the immunoSEQ multiplex PCR assay. TCRdb retrieved this table from immuneACCESS and kept in-frame rearrangements only. Not all clones are present; in checked studies, unresolved V genes account for under half, and no reason is known for the remainder. This sample has some 150,000 clones in its table, and under 90% of those were observed once. The ten largest clonotypes hold about 8% of the sample. The sequenced sample was peripheral blood. Receptors were obtained from a woman aged 55-75 years with active or convalescent COVID-19.

The chain couples TRBV19 to TRBJ1-6; TRBD1 is a possible D gene (5 bases). Germline lookup yields CDR1 LNHDA and CDR2 SQIVND (reference sequence). The CDR3 length is 14 residues. Between the trimmed V and J ends, which lost 7 bases and 8 bases, there was a span of 15 bases. CDR3 sequence: CASKDTAWDSPLHF. The CDR3 DNA sequence: TGTGCCAGTAAGGACACCGCCTGGGATTCACCCCTCCACTTT.

The chain joins TRBV18 to TRBJ2-1, with 11 bases lining up with TRBD1. The V segment lost 5 bases and the J segment 0 bases; nucleotides outside the gene matches: 3. In germline, CDR1 is KGHSH, CDR2 LQKENI. This CDR3 has 16 residues. CDR3 sequence reads: CASSTGTGGSYNEQFF. CDR3 in DNA: TGTGCCAGCTCAACCGGGACAGGGGGCTCCTACAATGAGCAGTTCTTC.

The chain couples TRBV18 to TRBJ1-3, with TRBD1 matching over 9 bases. Germline CDR1 reads KGHSH; CDR2 reads LQKENI. The length of the CDR3 is 15 residues. After removal of 3 bases from V and 5 bases from J, the junction contained 5 bases not matched to a gene. The CDR3 sequence is CASSPGTGLRNTIYF. In nucleotides, the CDR3 is TGTGCCAGCTCACCCGGGACAGGGTTAAGAAACACCATATATTTT.

The V call is TRBV29-1, the J call TRBJ2-5; a possible D gene is TRBD1 (5 bases). The CDR3 has 12 residues. The germline V gene has CDR1 SQVTM and CDR2 ANQGSEA. V lost 2 bases, J lost 2 bases, and 6 bases lay in between. In nucleotides, the CDR3 is TGCAGCGTTGAACACAGGCAAGAGACCCAGTACTTC. Protein sequence: CSVEHRQETQYF.

This clone has more than one count but fewer than ten. The V and J genes are TRBV13 and TRBJ2-2; D is unclear. This CDR3 has 12 amino acids. CDR1 is PRHDT, CDR2 FYEKMQ, per germline (reference sequence). V was trimmed by 5 bases and J by 7 bases, leaving 8 bases between them. CDR3 coding DNA: TGTGCCAGCAGCCCTCGCGGCGGGGAGCTGTTTTTT. It codes for CASSPRGGELFF.

V gene TRBV7-9 combines with J gene TRBJ1-3, with D maybe TRBD1 (6 bases). The V end was cut by 1 base, the J end by 0 bases, with 16 bases between. This CDR3 is 18 amino acids long. Germline V lookup: CDR1 SEHNR, CDR2 FQNEAQ (reference sequence). CDR3 residues: CASSLVPGQMSSGNTIYF. The CDR3 region has the DNA TGTGCCAGCAGCTTAGTCCCGGGACAAATGAGCTCTGGAAACACCATATATTTT.

On this clone itself: One end of the junction does not line up with germline, which may come from a read error. V and J are TRBV7-7 and TRBJ2-7, with 8 bases fitting TRBD1. This CDR3 spans 15 amino acids. Germline assignment: CDR1 SSHAT and CDR2 FNYEAQ (reference sequence). Here the CDR3 reads CASSPAGQGAAEQYF. The DNA for the CDR3 is TGTGCTAGCAGCCCAGCCGGCCAGGGGGCGGCTGAGCAGTACTTC.

This clone appeared once. The rearrangement joins TRBV5-6 to TRBJ2-7; D ambiguous. The germline V gene has CDR1 SGHDT and CDR2 YYEEEE. V was shortened by 0 bases and J by 0 bases, with 10 bases between the two germline ends. The CDR3 is made up of 15 amino acids. The CDR3 reads CASSLVGSSSYEQYV. The CDR3 nucleotides are TGTGCCAGCAGCTTGGTGGGTTCTAGCTCCTACGAGCAGTACGTC.

J is TRBJ2-1 and V is TRBV25-1; maybe TRBD2 (7 bases). CDR3 length equals 15 residues. V was pared by 1 base and J by 4 bases, with 11 bases between. Per germline, CDR1 MGHDK and CDR2 SYGVNS. The CDR3 nucleotides read TGTGCCAGCAGTGAATTCGGGGGGCCATACAATGAGCAGTTCTTC. Translation gives CASSEFGGPYNEQFF. The full variable domain, in which reference TRBV25-1 and TRBJ2-1 provide the parts outside the CDR3, is EADIYQTPRYLVIGTGKKITLECSQTMGHDKMYWYQQDPGMELHLIHYSYGVNSTEKGDLSSESTVSRIRTEHFPLTLESARPSHTSQYLCASSEFGGPYNEQFFGPGTRLTVL.